This note documents a single T cell receptor (beta chain) sequence. The record originates from a study of T cell changes during pregnancy in multiple sclerosis. Per the germline V gene, CDR1 is MNHEY and CDR2 is SVGAGI. This CDR3 is built from 16 residues. V was clipped by 1 base and J by 5 bases; unmatched bases: 1. Some clones are missing from TCRdb's copy, which holds only in-frame ones; the method was immunoSEQ multiplex PCR. The sample lists approximately 40,000 clones; 80% to 90% were seen once. Sequences were derived from peripheral blood, sampled in the first trimester of pregnancy. The chain employs TRBV6-5 and TRBJ2-2; 13 nucleotides align to TRBD2. The clonotype originates from a female donor in good health, enrolled as a control in a pregnancy study. As DNA, the CDR3 is TGTGCCAGCAGTTACTGGACTAGCGGGGGTACCGGGGAGCTGTTTTTT. Amino acids: CASSYWTSGGTGELFF.